What follows are 19 T cell receptor beta chains derived from one specimen sequenced in a study of blood T cell repertoires in COVID-19. Clones were sequenced by immunoSEQ multiplex PCR, and TCRdb holds only the in-frame ones, with some missing. This table has under 200,000 clones, 88% appearing once. Sequenced input: peripheral blood. The source of these receptors is a middle-aged man with active or convalescent COVID-19.

J is TRBJ2-3 and V is TRBV20-1; D is undetermined. V shed 3 bases and J shed 2 bases, with 9 bases lying between them. CDR1 DFQATT and CDR2 SNEGSKA come from the germline V gene (reference sequence). This CDR3 is 13 amino acids long. For the CDR3, the DNA is TGCAGTGCTAGTCGTCGAGACACAGATACGCAGTATTTT. Its protein product is CSASRRDTDTQYF.

V usage is TRBV2 and J usage is TRBJ2-7; TRBD1 matches 7 bases. The CDR3 sequence is 13 residues long. Germline V gene sequence: CDR1 SNHLY, CDR2 FYNNEI. V lost 6 bases to trimming and J lost 5 bases; unmatched junction nucleotides: 7. CDR3 nucleotides: TGTGCCAGCAGATTACAGGGGTCTAACGAGCAGTACTTC. Translating it yields CASRLQGSNEQYF.

There are many counts of this clone. The rearrangement joins TRBV3-1 (or the pseudogene TRBV3-2) to TRBJ1-3; D uncertain. The V end was cut by 4 bases, the J end by 1 base, with 5 bases between. Germline V lookup: CDR1 LGHDT, CDR2 YNNKEL (reference sequence). CDR3 length: 13 amino acids. CDR3 loop: CASSPGSGNTIYF. In DNA form, the CDR3 reads TGTGCCAGCAGCCCAGGTTCTGGAAACACCATATATTTT.

The V and J genes are TRBV7-2 and TRBJ2-7; 12 bases are a match to TRBD2. The germline CDR1 and CDR2 sequences are SGHTA and FQGNSA. The CDR3 is 16 residues long. J gave up 3 bases and V 2 bases, and 5 bases lay outside the gene matches. Here the CDR3 DNA reads TGTGCCAGCAGCTTAAGGCTAGCGGGGGGGCGCTACGAGCAGTACTTC. Translating it yields CASSLRLAGGRYEQYF. Complete variable domain (other parts from reference TRBV7-2 and TRBJ2-7): GAGVSQSPSNKVTEKGKDVELRCDPISGHTALYWYRQSLGQGLEFLIYFQGNSAPDKSGLPSDRFSAERTGGSVSTLTIQRTQQEDSAVYLCASSLRLAGGRYEQYFGPGTRLTVT.

This clone was seen only a few times. The chain links TRBV27 to TRBJ1-1, with a weak D call TRBD1 (5 bases). The CDR3 is made up of 15 amino acids. Trimming took off 0 bases at V and 3 bases at J, with 11 bases between the two ends. From germline, CDR1 is MNHEY and CDR2 SMNVEV (reference sequence). DNA for the CDR3: TGTGCCAGCAGTTTATCGGGCAGGGCGGACACTGAAGCTTTCTTT. Protein product: CASSLSGRADTEAFF.

This rearrangement joins TRBV6-5 to TRBJ1-5; D unresolved. The CDR3 loop spans 14 amino acids. V was trimmed by 4 bases and J by 4 bases, leaving 11 bases between them. Germline V gene sequence: CDR1 MNHEY, CDR2 SVGAGI. The CDR3 region is CASSSAYDNQPQHF. In nucleotides, the CDR3 is TGTGCCAGCAGTTCAGCGTATGATAATCAGCCCCAGCATTTT.

This clone appeared many times. V is TRBV27 and J is TRBJ2-7, with D uncertain. The CDR3 totals 12 residues. The V end was cut by 2 bases, the J end by 3 bases, with 5 bases between. The V gene's germline CDR1 is MNHEY and CDR2 SMNVEV (reference sequence). This chain's CDR3 is CASSLQNYEQYF. Written as DNA, the CDR3 is TGTGCCAGCAGTTTACAAAACTACGAGCAGTACTTC.

The CDR3 protein is CASSPLGTEVNYGYTF. In nucleotides, the CDR3 is TGTGCCAGCAGCCCACTGGGGACAGAGGTGAACTATGGCTACACCTTC. V gene TRBV14 combines with J gene TRBJ1-2; 7 nucleotides align to TRBD1. V was clipped by 4 bases and J by 2 bases; unmatched bases: 10. In germline, CDR1 is SGHDN, CDR2 FVKESK. The CDR3 loop spans 16 amino acids.

This clone has only one observation. CDR3: CASSDDTGRETQYF. The CDR3 DNA is TGTGCCAGCAGTGACGATACAGGTCGGGAGACCCAGTACTTC. The chain is built from TRBV2 and TRBJ2-5, with D possibly TRBD1 on 5 matching bases. The CDR3 has 14 amino acids. The V and J ends lost 3 bases and 5 bases respectively, with 13 bases between them. Germline V gives CDR1 SNHLY, CDR2 FYNNEI.

V and J are TRBV18 and TRBJ2-3; possible D gene TRBD1, 5 bases. V lost 0 bases and J 4 bases, leaving 11 bases between the germline ends. Looked up from germline, CDR1 is KGHSH and CDR2 is LQKENI. This CDR3 region has 15 residues. The CDR3, as DNA: TGTGCCAGCTCACCACCGGCCAGGGATTCAGATACGCAGTATTTT. Protein: CASSPPARDSDTQYF.

The gene calls are TRBV3-1 (or the pseudogene TRBV3-2) and TRBJ2-2; 7 nucleotides agree with TRBD1. Germline-derived CDR1 and CDR2 are LGHDT and YNNKEL (reference sequence). The V gene end was trimmed by 1 base and the J gene end by 6 bases; junction bases not matched to a gene: 8. The length of the CDR3 is 16 residues. CDR3 in DNA: TGTGCCAGCAGCCAAGCCCGATACAGGGGCCCCGGGGAGCTGTTTTTT. This sequence encodes CASSQARYRGPGELFF.

The chain recombines TRBV28 with TRBJ2-7; D remains unclear. V was clipped by 1 base and J by 2 bases, with 9 bases between them. The CDR3 is made up of 14 amino acids. Germline lookup yields CDR1 MDHEN and CDR2 SYDVKM. The DNA for the CDR3 is TGTGCCAGCAGTTTATCCAAGCCCCCCTACGAGCAGTACTTC. Translation: CASSLSKPPYEQYF.

This clone was seen only once. The chain uses TRBV4-3 and TRBJ2-7; 7 bases are shared with TRBD2. With V trimmed by 0 bases and J by 3 bases, 8 bases remained unmatched. Germline CDR1 LGHNA, CDR2 YSLEER. This CDR3 has 16 residues. CDR3 nucleotides: TGCGCCAGCAGCCAAGAGTTTGGGGGGGGGTTCTACGAGCAGTACTTC. This gives the protein CASSQEFGGGFYEQYF.

This clone was recorded once. The V call is TRBV3-1 (or the pseudogene TRBV3-2), the J call TRBJ1-3; D perhaps matches TRBD1 (5 bases). The germline V gene encodes CDR1 LGHDT and CDR2 YNNKEL (reference sequence). V was clipped by 4 bases and J by 4 bases, with 8 bases between them. CDR3 length: 13 amino acids. The chain's CDR3 is CASSLTVGNTIYF. For the CDR3, the DNA is TGTGCCAGCAGCCTGACAGTCGGAAACACCATATATTTT.

The chain couples TRBV4-1 to TRBJ1-1; TRBD1 is a possible D gene (6 bases). Germline V gives CDR1 MGHRA, CDR2 YSYEKL. The V end was cut by 4 bases, the J end by 1 base, with 16 bases between. This CDR3 spans 16 amino acids. The CDR3 bases are TGCGCCAGCAGCCCAAGACCAGGGGCCGCGAACACTGAAGCTTTCTTT. It yields the protein CASSPRPGAANTEAFF.

This rearrangement joins TRBV5-1 to TRBJ2-1; 10 bases line up with TRBD2. Germline V lookup: CDR1 SGHRS, CDR2 YFSETQ. The CDR3 has 16 amino acids. The V gene end was trimmed by 1 base and the J gene end by 6 bases; junction bases not matched to a gene: 7. CDR3 loop: CASSLMGASGGNEQFF. The CDR3 DNA reads TGCGCCAGCAGCTTGATGGGCGCTAGCGGGGGCAATGAGCAGTTCTTC.

This sequence joins TRBV19 and TRBJ2-6; TRBD1 agrees at 7 bases. CDR1 LNHDA and CDR2 SQIVND come from the germline V gene (reference sequence). The CDR3 totals 18 residues. V was pared by 5 bases and J by 1 base, with 11 bases of the junction left unmatched. CDR3: CASSFRQGRPSGANVLTF. For the CDR3, the DNA is TGTGCCAGTAGTTTCCGACAGGGACGGCCTTCTGGGGCCAACGTCCTGACTTTC.

The V and J genes are TRBV2 and TRBJ1-4, with a possible D match to TRBD1 (6 bases). The CDR3 runs 12 residues. The ends were cut back, 7 bases at V and 7 bases at J, with 10 bases in the middle. Germline CDR1 SNHLY, CDR2 FYNNEI. This chain's CDR3 is CASKQGSEKLFF. The DNA for the CDR3 is TGTGCCAGCAAACAGGGAAGTGAAAAACTGTTTTTT. Combining the CDR3 with reference TRBV2 and TRBJ1-4 gives the whole variable domain EPEVTQTPSHQVTQMGQEVILRCVPISNHLYFYWYRQILGQKVEFLVSFYNNEISEKSEIFDDQFSVERPDGSNFTLKIRSTKLEDSAMYFCASKQGSEKLFFGSGTQLSVL.

The chain uses TRBV9 and TRBJ1-6; possibly TRBD1 for D (5 bases). This CDR3 comprises 17 residues. The V gene's germline CDR1 is SGDLS and CDR2 YYNGEE. The ends were cut back, 0 bases at V and 6 bases at J, with 16 bases in the middle. CDR3 DNA: TGTGCCAGCAGCGTAGCCCACCGGGACGGGAGTAATTCACCCCTCCACTTT. It is translated as CASSVAHRDGSNSPLHF.